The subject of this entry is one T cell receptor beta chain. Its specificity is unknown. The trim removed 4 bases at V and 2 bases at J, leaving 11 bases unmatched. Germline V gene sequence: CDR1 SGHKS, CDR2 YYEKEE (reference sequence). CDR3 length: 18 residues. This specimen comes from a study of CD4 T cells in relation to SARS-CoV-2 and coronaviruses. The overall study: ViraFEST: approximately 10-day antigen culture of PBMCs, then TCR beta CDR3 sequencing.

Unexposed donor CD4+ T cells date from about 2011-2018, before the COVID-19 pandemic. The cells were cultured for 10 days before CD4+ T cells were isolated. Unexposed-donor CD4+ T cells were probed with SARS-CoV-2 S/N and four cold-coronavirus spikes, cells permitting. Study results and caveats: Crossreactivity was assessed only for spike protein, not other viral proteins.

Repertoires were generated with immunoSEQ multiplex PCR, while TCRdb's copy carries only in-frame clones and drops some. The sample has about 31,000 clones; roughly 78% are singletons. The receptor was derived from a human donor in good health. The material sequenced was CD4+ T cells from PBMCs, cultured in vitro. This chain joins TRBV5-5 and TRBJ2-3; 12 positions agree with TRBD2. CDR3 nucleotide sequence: TGTGCCAGCAGCCTGCGACTAGCGGGAGCCTTCGACACAGATACGCAGTATTTT. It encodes CASSLRLAGAFDTDTQYF.